The entry that follows covers one TCR beta chain sequence. The antigen remains unidentified. The sample is drawn from a study of cytomegalovirus exposure and HLA in healthy donors. Study observations and caveats: A few CMV-associated chains proved CMV antigen-specific in vitro. Cytomegalovirus status, reportedly, was diagnosed with high specificity and sensitivity by the classifier. A list of around 150 TCR beta chains associated with cytomegalovirus was given.

V dropped 3 bases and J dropped 7; count of bases not matched to a gene: 7. The CDR3 runs 15 residues. Germline V gene data show CDR1 as SGHTS and CDR2 as YDEGEE. The repertoire was sequenced with immunoSEQ multiplex PCR; TCRdb's copy has only in-frame clones and lacks some. The sample shows 150,000 to 170,000 clones, about 86% of them seen only once. This receptor was identified in a human donor in good health. The chain carries TRBV5-8 and TRBJ1-6, with TRBD1 identical over 7 bases. The source material was PBMCs. CDR3 in DNA: TGTGCCAGCAGCTGGGGGACAGAAACGAATTCACCCCTCCACTTT. It translates to CASSWGTETNSPLHF.